This entry lists 12 T cell receptor beta chains sequenced from one sample in a study of response to subunit inactivated influenza vaccine. From the RT-PCR reads, TCRdb called clonotypes with MiXCR, one entry per CDR3 protein. The table lists about 170,000 distinct CDR3 sequences, over 9.5% of them singletons. This sample also belongs to another study, concerning T cells expressing NK-cell markers. That study adds: 5'RACE template switching with UMIs produced the TCR beta cDNA.

This specimen consisted of CD8+ T cells sorted from PBMCs, obtained 12 days after vaccination. The receptors here all came from a middle-aged man who received an inactivated influenza vaccine.

This clonotype was detected ten times or more. V gene TRBV6-5 combines with J gene TRBJ2-1, with D possibly matching TRBD2 (5 bases). Germline V gene lookup returns CDR1 MNHEY and CDR2 SVGAGI. This CDR3 contains 12 residues. Trimming cost V 1 base and J 9 bases, with 7 bases left between them. Here the CDR3 reads CASSYYGSEQFF. DNA for the CDR3: TGTGCCAGCAGTTACTATGGGAGTGAGCAGTTCTTC.

The V gene is TRBV5-5, the J gene TRBJ2-7; 10 nucleotides align to TRBD2. The CDR3 runs 15 residues. Unmatched junction bases numbered 3, after V lost 0 bases and J lost 3 bases. The V gene's germline CDR1 is SGHKS and CDR2 YYEKEE (reference sequence). The CDR3 coding sequence is TGTGCCAGCAGCTTGGTTAGCGGGGGGTTCTACGAGCAGTACTTC. Translated, it gives CASSLVSGGFYEQYF. Based on the CDR3 plus reference TRBV5-5 and TRBJ2-7, the full variable domain is DAGVTQSPTHLIKTRGQQVTLRCSPISGHKSVSWYQQVLGQGPQFIFQYYEKEERGRGNFPDRFSARQFPNYSSELNVNALLLGDSALYLCASSLVSGGFYEQYFGPGTRLTVT.

This clonotype has only a few counts. The J gene is TRBJ1-5, the V gene TRBV6-5; a possible D gene is TRBD1 (6 bases). The CDR3 is 15 amino acids. Germline assignment: CDR1 MNHEY and CDR2 SVGAGI. The V gene lost 0 bases and the J gene lost 4 bases, with 10 bases spanning the gap. The CDR3 DNA sequence: TGTGCCAGCAGTTACTCGAGAACAGGGAATCAGCCCCAGCATTTT. Translating gives CASSYSRTGNQPQHF.

This clonotype occurred many times. This rearrangement joins TRBV12-3 or TRBV12-4 to TRBJ2-3; D not resolved. This CDR3 is built from 14 residues. V lost 7 bases and J lost 2, with 13 bases in between. The CDR3 region is CASTPLGLTDTQYF. DNA of the CDR3: TGTGCCAGCACCCCTCTCGGGCTCACAGATACGCAGTATTTT.

The chain has TRBV27 and TRBJ2-3; tentative D call: TRBD2 (6 bases). V lost 4 bases, J lost 5 bases, and 16 bases lay in between. This CDR3 spans 15 amino acids. The V gene's germline CDR1 is MNHEY and CDR2 SMNVEV (reference sequence). Here the CDR3 reads CASSYGRGGIDTQYF. In DNA form, the CDR3 reads TGTGCCAGCAGTTACGGTCGGGGCGGGATAGATACGCAGTATTTT.

The V and J genes are TRBV29-1 and TRBJ1-3; D call uncertain. The germline CDR1 and CDR2 sequences are SQVTM and ANQGSEA. V was trimmed by 5 bases and J by 3 bases, leaving 5 bases between them. The CDR3 contains 11 residues. The CDR3 DNA reads TGCAGCGTTTTAATTGGAAACACCATATATTTT. It encodes CSVLIGNTIYF. The full variable domain, completed using reference TRBV29-1 and TRBJ1-3, is SAVISQKPSRDICQRGTSLTIQCQVDSQVTMMFWYRQQPGQSLTLIATANQGSEATYESGFVIDKFPISRPNLTFSTLTVSNMSPEDSSIYLCSVLIGNTIYFGEGSWLTVV.

The chain combines TRBV27 with TRBJ2-1, with a tentative D call TRBD1 (6 bases). The CDR3 runs 16 residues. The V end was cut by 5 bases, the J end by 0 bases, with 14 bases between. Germline V gene data show CDR1 as MNHEY and CDR2 as SMNVEV (reference sequence). For the CDR3, the DNA is TGTGCCAGCAGTCAGCAGGGGTATGGCTCCTACAATGAGCAGTTCTTC. Translation gives CASSQQGYGSYNEQFF.

The chain joins TRBV7-9 to TRBJ2-7; D is perhaps TRBD1 (6 bases). The germline V gene has CDR1 SEHNR and CDR2 FQNEAQ (reference sequence). Trimming took off 8 bases at V and 6 bases at J, with 14 bases between the two ends. The length of the CDR3 is 12 residues. For the CDR3, the DNA is TGTGCCAGCTTAAACAGGGATAGCGAGCAGTACTTC. Translated: CASLNRDSEQYF.

This clonotype was counted between two and nine times. The genes are TRBV5-5 and TRBJ2-7, with D unclear. In germline, CDR1 is SGHKS, CDR2 YYEKEE (reference sequence). This CDR3 has 13 amino acids. The V end lost 0 bases, the J end lost 0 bases, and 4 bases lay between the germline ends. The CDR3 DNA reads TGTGCCAGCAGCTTGGCAAACTCCTACGAGCAGTACTTC. Its translation is CASSLANSYEQYF.

This clonotype was found a few times. The CDR3 bases are TGCGCCAGCAGTCCTCGGACAGGGAAGCCTGAAGCTTTCTTT. The encoded protein is CASSPRTGKPEAFF. The chain combines TRBV10-2 with TRBJ1-1; TRBD1 matches 8 bases. CDR3 length: 14 residues. Germline V CDR1 and CDR2: WSHSY, SAAADI. J gave up 6 bases and V 5 bases, and 8 bases lay outside the gene matches.

In its sample, this clonotype was seen a few times. The gene calls are TRBV24-1 and TRBJ2-2, with unresolved D. V was trimmed by 0 bases and J by 0 bases, leaving 4 bases between them. The germline gives CDR1 KGHDR, CDR2 SFDVKD. The CDR3 is 15 residues long. The CDR3 here is CATSDLVTNTGELFF. The DNA of the CDR3 is TGTGCCACCAGTGATTTGGTCACGAACACCGGGGAGCTGTTTTTT.

This clonotype was observed once. This chain links TRBV6-5 with TRBJ2-7; no firm D call. Germline CDR1 is MNHEY and CDR2 is SVGAGI. This CDR3 has 17 residues. V lost 0 bases and J 0 bases, leaving 15 bases between the germline ends. The CDR3 DNA sequence: TGTGCCAGCAGTTACTCACGACTCACCGAGGACTCCTACGAGCAGTACTTC. Translated: CASSYSRLTEDSYEQYF.